The 20 T cell receptor beta chains in this list originate from one sample, sequenced in a study of blood T cell repertoires in COVID-19. The data were produced by immunoSEQ multiplex PCR, yet TCRdb's version contains in-frame clones alone and is incomplete. The sample includes roughly 190,000 clones, more than 85% seen only once; the top ten take 1.1%. The sample taken for sequencing was peripheral blood. These receptors all stem from a man in his thirties or forties with acute or convalescent COVID-19.

The gene calls are TRBV10-3 and TRBJ1-5, with 9 positions matching TRBD1. Losses at the gene ends were 6 bases for V and 4 bases for J; bases not matched to a gene: 1. Germline V gives CDR1 ENHRY, CDR2 SYGVKD. The CDR3 length is 13 residues. The CDR3 DNA reads as TGTGCCATCAGCGGGACAGGGAATCAGCCCCAGCATTTT. Translation gives CAISGTGNQPQHF.

In its sample, this clone was seen a few times. The chain is built from TRBV30 and TRBJ1-3; D gene unclear. The CDR3 length is 12 residues. CDR1 and CDR2 from the germline V gene are GTSNPN and SVGIG (reference sequence). The V end was cut by 4 bases, the J end by 4 bases, with 8 bases between. CDR3 in amino acids: CAWNLRGNTIYF. The CDR3 DNA sequence: TGTGCCTGGAACCTCAGGGGAAACACCATATATTTT.

This clone has a single count. The chain combines TRBV27 with TRBJ2-7, with D maybe TRBD2 (6 bases). Germline lookup yields CDR1 MNHEY and CDR2 SMNVEV (reference sequence). There are 15 residues in the CDR3. V lost 3 bases, J lost 6 bases, and 18 bases lay in between. The CDR3 loop is CASSLDWAGRSEQYF. The CDR3 coding sequence is TGTGCCAGCAGTTTGGATTGGGCAGGGAGGAGCGAGCAGTACTTC.

The rearrangement joins TRBV6-9 to TRBJ1-5; a possible D gene is TRBD1 (5 bases). V was trimmed by 2 bases and J by 14 bases, leaving 16 bases between them. Germline loops: CDR1 MNHGY, CDR2 SVAAGI. CDR3 length: 13 residues. The CDR3 region is CASSYRGPSGEHF. The CDR3 region has the DNA TGTGCCAGCAGTTATCGTGGACCATCGGGGGAGCATTTT.

The V gene is TRBV12-3 or TRBV12-4, the J gene TRBJ1-2; TRBD1 matches 7 bases. The V gene end was trimmed by 3 bases and the J gene end by 4 bases; junction bases not matched to a gene: 2. This CDR3 contains 13 residues. CDR3 in amino acids: CASSFTGVYGYTF. The CDR3 DNA follows: TGTGCCAGCAGTTTCACAGGGGTCTATGGCTACACCTTC.

The chain carries TRBV7-9 and TRBJ1-1; weak D call: TRBD1 (6 bases). The CDR3 has 15 residues. Trimming removed 6 bases from V and 0 bases from J, with 14 bases in between. From germline, CDR1 is SEHNR and CDR2 FQNEAQ (reference sequence). The CDR3 DNA sequence: TGTGCCAGCAGTTTTGGGACAAAGATGAACACTGAAGCTTTCTTT. Translating it yields CASSFGTKMNTEAFF.

This chain uses TRBV9 with TRBJ1-2, with D possibly matching TRBD1 (5 bases). The V end lost 4 bases, the J end lost 3 bases, and 22 bases lay between the germline ends. The germline CDR1 and CDR2 sequences are SGDLS and YYNGEE. The CDR3 covers 17 residues. CDR3 bases: TGTGCCAGCAGCCTGGGGGGGGACGGTGGAATTGACTATGGCTACACCTTC. This translates into CASSLGGDGGIDYGYTF.

The chain couples TRBV5-8 to TRBJ2-3; 7 bases are shared with TRBD1. Germline lookup yields CDR1 SGHTS and CDR2 YDEGEE. Trimming cost V 0 bases and J 0 bases; bases outside gene matches: 4. This CDR3 has 16 amino acids. The CDR3 nucleotides read TGTGCCAGCAGCTTGGGGGACAGAACTAGCACAGATACGCAGTATTTT. It specifies CASSLGDRTSTDTQYF.

The chain recombines TRBV30 with TRBJ2-2; D is uncertain. The V gene lost 3 bases and the J gene lost 0 bases, with 11 bases spanning the gap. The CDR3 totals 15 residues. Germline loops: CDR1 GTSNPN, CDR2 SVGIG (reference sequence). The CDR3 DNA reads as TGTGCCTGGAGCCTCCCCGACACGAACACCGGGGAGCTGTTTTTT. It specifies CAWSLPDTNTGELFF.

The chain links TRBV19 to TRBJ2-5; tentative D call: TRBD1 (6 bases). Deletions cut 2 bases from V and 4 bases from J, with 14 bases between. Germline V gene sequence: CDR1 LNHDA, CDR2 SQIVND (reference sequence). CDR3 length: 15 amino acids. The CDR3 loop is CASSITGMLRETQYF. The CDR3, as DNA: TGTGCCAGTAGTATAACAGGGATGTTAAGAGAGACCCAGTACTTC.

This chain links TRBV19 with TRBJ2-3, with D maybe TRBD1 (7 bases). Trimming stripped 9 bases from V and 0 bases from J, with 19 bases between. The germline V gene has CDR1 LNHDA and CDR2 SQIVND (reference sequence). This CDR3 contains 16 residues. The CDR3 sequence: CASNRGAAGSTDTQYF. For the CDR3, the DNA is TGTGCCAGCAACAGGGGAGCGGCGGGGAGCACAGATACGCAGTATTTT.

This chain uses TRBV24-1 with TRBJ2-7, with D hard to call. CDR1 is KGHDR and CDR2 is SFDVKD in the germline V gene. Trimming stripped 4 bases from V and 5 bases from J, with 14 bases between. The CDR3 covers 14 residues. The CDR3 protein is CATSDSDTVNEQYF. DNA for the CDR3: TGTGCCACCAGTGACTCAGACACGGTAAACGAGCAGTACTTC.

This clone was counted once. The rearrangement links TRBV6-6 to TRBJ1-2; D is unclear. The CDR3 covers 15 residues. Germline CDR1 reads MNHNY; CDR2 reads SVGAGI (reference sequence). The germline V and J ends were trimmed by 0 bases and 3 bases, with 11 bases remaining between them. CDR3 bases: TGTGCCAGCAGTTACTCGGGATCCGGGGACTATGGCTACACCTTC. It yields the protein CASSYSGSGDYGYTF.

The V gene is TRBV27, the J gene TRBJ2-7, with D maybe TRBD2 (6 bases). Per the germline V gene, CDR1 is MNHEY and CDR2 is SMNVEV (reference sequence). V lost 2 bases and J lost 2, with 16 bases in between. The CDR3 has 16 residues. The CDR3: CASSLSLGTAPYEQYF. For the CDR3, the DNA is TGTGCCAGCAGTTTAAGTTTGGGGACTGCGCCCTACGAGCAGTACTTC.

The chain employs TRBV4-2 and TRBJ1-1, with 9 bases fitting TRBD1. The length of the CDR3 is 15 residues. V shed 0 bases, J shed 5 bases, and the junction held 4 bases outside the gene matches. The germline gives CDR1 LGHNA, CDR2 YNFKEQ. The CDR3 region is CASSQDPTGGTEAFF. The CDR3, as DNA: TGTGCCAGCAGCCAAGATCCGACAGGGGGGACTGAAGCTTTCTTT.

The chain recombines TRBV30 with TRBJ1-4; possibly TRBD1 for D (5 bases). This CDR3 region has 13 residues. Trimming removed 2 bases from V and 16 bases from J, with 20 bases in between. Germline loops: CDR1 GTSNPN, CDR2 SVGIG (reference sequence). In DNA, the CDR3 is TGTGCCTGGAGTCCCCAGAATGGGGCAGAGCGGTTTTTT. Translation gives CAWSPQNGAERFF.

J is TRBJ1-5 and V is TRBV19; 8 nucleotides align to TRBD1. The germline CDR1 and CDR2 sequences are LNHDA and SQIVND (reference sequence). With V trimmed by 10 bases and J by 3 bases, 11 bases remained unmatched. This CDR3 has 15 residues. The CDR3, as DNA: TGTGCCACCACCAAGGGCAGGGGGCTCAATCAGCCCCAGCATTTT. It specifies CATTKGRGLNQPQHF.

This chain links TRBV28 with TRBJ2-3; no definite D call. Between the trimmed V and J ends, which lost 3 bases and 3 bases, there was a span of 13 bases. The CDR3 totals 15 residues. Germline assignment: CDR1 MDHEN and CDR2 SYDVKM. The CDR3 sequence: CASSFLVYGTDTQYF. The DNA of the CDR3 is TGTGCCAGCAGTTTCCTAGTTTACGGGACAGATACGCAGTATTTT.

The V call is TRBV6-6, the J call TRBJ2-7, with TRBD1 identical over 8 bases. Per germline, CDR1 MNHNY and CDR2 SVGAGI (reference sequence). The CDR3 spans 13 residues. V gave up 7 bases and J gave up 2 bases; unmatched junction bases: 4. This CDR3 reads CASKTGDPYEQYF. The CDR3 nucleotides are TGTGCCAGCAAGACAGGGGACCCCTACGAGCAGTACTTC.

The chain employs TRBV28 and TRBJ2-3, with 9 positions matching TRBD1. CDR3 length: 14 residues. Germline assignment: CDR1 MDHEN and CDR2 SYDVKM. The ends lost 5 bases at V and 5 bases at J; junction bases unmatched: 5. CDR3 sequence: CASSPGQGRDTQYF. The CDR3 DNA sequence: TGTGCCAGCAGTCCAGGACAGGGGCGAGATACGCAGTATTTT.